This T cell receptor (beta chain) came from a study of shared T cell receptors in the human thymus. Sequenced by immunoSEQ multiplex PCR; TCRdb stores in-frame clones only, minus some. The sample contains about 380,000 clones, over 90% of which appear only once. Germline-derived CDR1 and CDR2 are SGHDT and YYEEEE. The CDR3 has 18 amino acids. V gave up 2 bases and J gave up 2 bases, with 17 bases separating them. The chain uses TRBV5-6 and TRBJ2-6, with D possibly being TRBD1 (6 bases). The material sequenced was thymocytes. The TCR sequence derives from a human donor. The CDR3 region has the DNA TGTGCCAGCAGCTTCTCCGGCAGGGGCATAACTGGGGCCAACGTCCTGACTTTC. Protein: CASSFSGRGITGANVLTF. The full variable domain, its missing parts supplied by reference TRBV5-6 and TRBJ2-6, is DAGVTQSPTHLIKTRGQQVTLRCSPKSGHDTVSWYQQALGQGPQFIFQYYEEEERQRGNFPDRFSGHQFPNYSSELNVNALLLGDSALYLCASSFSGRGITGANVLTFGAGSRLTVL.